Sequencing of this TCR beta chain was carried out in a study of cytomegalovirus exposure and HLA in healthy donors. Study information: From donors who were HLA-typed, an early data release held 80 million to 85 million unique TCRs. Points from the study as a whole: Later work found that TCR association rates differed between HLA loci; DRB1 had the most and HLA-C the fewest. Excluded were some V segments that proved indistinguishable, including TRBV6-2 and TRBV6-3.

The V and J ends lost 5 bases and 0 bases, in that order; junction bases with no gene match: 3. This CDR3 has 15 residues. Germline V gene sequence: CDR1 SGHVS, CDR2 FQNEAQ. The PCR was carried out with 60 Vbeta primers and 13 Jbeta primers. Sequencing used immunoSEQ multiplex PCR; TCRdb keeps in-frame clones, though not all of them. The table has around 80,000 clones, roughly 72% seen once. A remark on this clone: Its target is unknown.

The source is a man aged 35 to 55 in good health and CMV-seropositive. The rearrangement joins TRBV7-8 to TRBJ2-3; 9 bases fit TRBD1. Sequencing used PBMCs. Written as DNA, the CDR3 is TGTGCCAGCAGCCGGGGACAGGGAAGCACAGATACGCAGTATTTT. Translation gives CASSRGQGSTDTQYF.